The T cell receptor (beta chain) under discussion was sequenced for a study of blood T cell repertoires in COVID-19. Sequencing used immunoSEQ multiplex PCR; TCRdb keeps in-frame clones, though not all of them. The sample contains some 430,000 clones, about 92% of which appear only once. CDR3 length: 14 amino acids. CDR1 is SNHLY and CDR2 is FYNNEI in the germline V gene. V trimming: 6 bases; J trimming: 4 bases; junction bases outside the gene matches: 6. The clonotype was recovered from a man aged 18 to 29 who had recovered from COVID-19. Sequencing used PBMCs or T cells enriched from blood (not recorded which). The genes are TRBV2 and TRBJ1-3; 7 bases align to TRBD1. The chain's CDR3 is CASRGTGDGNTIYF. As DNA, the CDR3 is TGTGCCAGCAGAGGAACAGGGGACGGAAACACCATATATTTT.